This T cell receptor beta chain was recorded in a study of T cells in Graves' hyperthyroidism and ophthalmopathy. The TCR beta CDR3 regions underwent amplification using RNA transcripts as the source. Initially, a first-round RT-PCR of the TCR CDR3 employed the HTBI primer set. Each CDR3 protein is one row after TCRdb ran MiXCR on the multiplex PCR reads. The table lists about 570,000 distinct CDR3 sequences, roughly 46% of them singletons. This CDR3 is built from 13 residues. Trimming removed 4 bases from V and 6 bases from J, with 10 bases in between. CDR1 and CDR2 (germline): SGHTA, FQGNSA. This clonotype was seen ten or more times. Its antigen is as yet unknown. Study results and limitations: In blood, most of the thyroid clonotypes expanded above 0.001 were also present. Ophthalmopathy was identified by the model a median about 6.4 months ahead of onset.

Patients were excluded because of uncontrolled infection, other autoimmune disease, pregnancy or lactation. Clinical symptoms, serum thyroxine and TRAb, thyroid ultrasound and orbital computed tomography were used for the diagnoses. The origin of this receptor is an adult woman with Graves' disease, either hyperthyroidism or ophthalmopathy (not recorded which). The sequenced sample was peripheral blood or thyroid tissue (not recorded which). The chain is built from TRBV7-2 and TRBJ1-5; D unclear. The CDR3: CASSSVQGQPQHF. The DNA for the CDR3 is TGTGCCAGCAGCTCCGTGCAAGGTCAGCCCCAGCATTTT. The complete variable domain, with remaining parts taken from reference TRBV7-2 and TRBJ1-5, reads GAGVSQSPSNKVTEKGKDVELRCDPISGHTALYWYRQSLGQGLEFLIYFQGNSAPDKSGLPSDRFSAERTGGSVSTLTIQRTQQEDSAVYLCASSSVQGQPQHFGDGTRLSIL.